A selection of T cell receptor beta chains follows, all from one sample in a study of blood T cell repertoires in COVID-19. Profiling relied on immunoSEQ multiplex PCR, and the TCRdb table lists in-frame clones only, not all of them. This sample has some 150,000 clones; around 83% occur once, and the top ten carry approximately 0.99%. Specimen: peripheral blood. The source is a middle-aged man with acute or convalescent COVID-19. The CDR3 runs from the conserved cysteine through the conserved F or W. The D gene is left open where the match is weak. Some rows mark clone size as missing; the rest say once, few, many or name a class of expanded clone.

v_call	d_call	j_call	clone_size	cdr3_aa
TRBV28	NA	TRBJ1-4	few	CASSAQWGNEKLFF
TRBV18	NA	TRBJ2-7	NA	CASSPPSTGVDEQYF
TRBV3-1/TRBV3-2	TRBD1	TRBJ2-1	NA	CASSQAGQINNEQFF
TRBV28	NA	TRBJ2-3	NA	CASSKLTDTQYF
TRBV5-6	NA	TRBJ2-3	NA	CASSSPLAVGADTQYF
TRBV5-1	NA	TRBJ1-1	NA	CASSLVGSVGVTEAFF
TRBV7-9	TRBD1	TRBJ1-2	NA	CASSLWDSNYGYTF
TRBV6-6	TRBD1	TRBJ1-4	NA	CAASVGTGKGKLFF
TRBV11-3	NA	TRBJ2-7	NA	CASSLARGHEQYF
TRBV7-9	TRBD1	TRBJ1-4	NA	CASSRTGAGEKLFF
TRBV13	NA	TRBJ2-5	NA	CASSLKGQGGETQYF
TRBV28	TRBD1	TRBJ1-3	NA	CASSAGTGEVGTIYF